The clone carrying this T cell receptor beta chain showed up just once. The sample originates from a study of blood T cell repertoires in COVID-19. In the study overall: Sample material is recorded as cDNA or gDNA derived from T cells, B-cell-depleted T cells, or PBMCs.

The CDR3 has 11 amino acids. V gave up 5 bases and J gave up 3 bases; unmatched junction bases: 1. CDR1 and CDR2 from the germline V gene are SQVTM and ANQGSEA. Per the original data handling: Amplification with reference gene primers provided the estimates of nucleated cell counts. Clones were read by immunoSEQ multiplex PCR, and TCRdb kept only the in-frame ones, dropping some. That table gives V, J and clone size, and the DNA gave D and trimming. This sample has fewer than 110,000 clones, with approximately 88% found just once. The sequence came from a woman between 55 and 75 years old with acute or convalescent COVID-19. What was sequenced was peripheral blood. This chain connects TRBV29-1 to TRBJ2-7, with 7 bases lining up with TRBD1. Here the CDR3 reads CSVRTGYEQYF. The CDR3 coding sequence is TGCAGCGTTCGGACAGGCTACGAGCAGTACTTC.